This T cell receptor beta chain was sequenced for a study of glioma-infiltrating T cells (dated by TCRdb to about 2016). Concerning the study at large: Low-grade gliomas were represented by WHO grade II oligodendrogliomas or astrocytomas, and glioblastomas were represented by WHO grade IV tumors that were sampled at initial rather than recurrent diagnosis. Each tissue-infiltrating repertoire was compared with the same patient's peripheral blood repertoire to measure divergence between tissue and blood T-cell populations. Dexamethasone was administered to glioma patients for six or fewer days before surgery. The study sequenced TCR alpha- and beta-chain repertoires from glioma tissue, from non-neoplastic brain tissue and from matched peripheral blood mononuclear cells. Three low-grade glioma patients, seven or eight primary glioblastoma patients, and three non-glioma patients who contributed non-neoplastic brain tissue made up the paired cohort. For blood libraries, the target was roughly 4- to 11-fold sequencing coverage of 900,000 to 1,000,000 peripheral T cells. The research as a whole found: Tissue and blood shared very few CDR3 sequences, a result attributed to high CDR3 diversity and limited sampling. Patients with low tissue-blood divergence were marked by a signature set of shared blood CDR3 motifs, and this signature set was depleted in highly divergent patients. Group comparisons rested on small numbers: three non-neoplastic, three low-grade glioma and 7 or 8 glioblastoma patients. VJ-independent divergence between tissue and blood was found to be below expectation in non-neoplastic patients but above expectation in all gliomas, particularly low-grade gliomas.

In the case of this clonotype: It has no known antigen specificity. No quality values exist for individual bases; no much larger clone is one base distant.

Measured from the cysteine to the phenylalanine, the CDR3 is 16 residues long. This entry keeps only the CDR3 DNA: 48 bases, framed from base 1. V and J are truncated by 5 bases and 5 bases respectively, leaving an intervening sequence of 19 bases. CDR1 KGHSH and CDR2 LQKENI are derived from the germline V gene. The iRepertoire nested amplicon-rescue multiplex PCR (arm-PCR) platform was used to amplify TCR alpha and beta CDR3 regions from RNA. The input for one-step reverse transcription and amplification was roughly 85-400 ng of either tissue mRNA or PBMC total RNA. Following bead purification, Illumina adapters were added through a secondary multiplex PCR, and the libraries were then gel-purified between 200 and 400 bp. Libraries carried internal 6-nucleotide barcodes used for demultiplexing. Sequencing of libraries was performed on an Illumina MiSeq with 2x220 or 2x250 nucleotide paired-end reads. On the authors' methods: FLASH 1.2.11 was used to merge paired reads, and BWA-MEM then aligned the reads to the GRCh37 human genome before TRA and TRB reads were extracted. An IMGT-derived reference of cassette sequences and CDR3 motifs, with pseudogenes included, was used for V and J assignment. Three-frame translation of reads was performed, and productive CDR3s were defined as those with a C...FGXG motif and no stop codons. A clonotype was defined as a unique combination of a V-J cassette pair and a CDR3 amino acid sequence. Reads were filtered by Hamming distance, thresholded by each sample's sequence error rate in mapped regions. Through fastp at Q25 and MiXCR, TCRdb rebuilt clones from the public reads, retaining in-frame beta chains. For every CDR3 protein sequence, its rows merge into one entry that carries the most common genes and DNA. TCRdb, not the original authors, processed these V and J calls. The sample table records about 400,000 distinct CDR3 sequences; around 38% of these occur just once. More than 10% of the sample belongs to the ten largest clones.

Immediately after resection, surgical brain or tumor specimens were cryofrozen in liquid nitrogen, with peripheral blood cells collected concurrently. This sequence was found in a human donor with low-grade glioma or glioblastoma, undergoing nonglioma brain surgery, or in good health (not recorded which). Material: glioma tissue, nonneoplastic brain tissue, or PBMCs (not recorded which). The chain is made from TRBV18 and TRBJ2-1, with the D gene too uncertain to name. The CDR3 region reads CASSTLKVAGHNEQFF. DNA sequence: TGTGCCAGCTCAACCCTAAAGGTGGCAGGCCACAATGAGCAGTTCTTC.